The 5 T cell receptor beta chains below all came from one sample that was sequenced in a study of blood T cells in healthy people across ages. A second PCR of roughly 7 to 11 cycles used a sample-barcoded 5' primer and a J-beta primer mix. TCRdb itself ran the 5' RACE reads through MiXCR, one entry per CDR3 protein. Seen here are some 640,000 distinct CDR3 sequences, 25% to 30% observed once, and the top ten hold around a sixth. Input material: blood. Receptor source: an elderly woman in good health.

This clonotype has at least ten counts. The V call is TRBV5-1, the J call TRBJ1-4; D is uncertain. V gave up 4 bases and J gave up 7 bases, with 17 bases separating them. Germline values: CDR1 SGHRS, CDR2 YFSETQ. The CDR3 is 15 amino acids. The CDR3 nucleotides are TGCGCCAGCAGCGTAGACGGGATTTCGGCTGAAAAACTGTTTTTT. Protein product: CASSVDGISAEKLFF.

This clonotype turned up a few times. The genes are TRBV29-1 and TRBJ2-1; 7 positions match TRBD2. V gave up 4 bases and J gave up 13 bases; unmatched junction bases: 19. This CDR3 is built from 15 residues. CDR1 SQVTM and CDR2 ANQGSEA come from the germline V gene. The CDR3 bases are TGCAGCGTTGCCCAGGGAGGGATGGGCCAAGAGACCCAGTTCTTC. It specifies CSVAQGGMGQETQFF.

The CDR3 is CASSATRSEHETQYF. The CDR3 DNA reads as TGTGCCAGCAGTGCCACGAGGTCCGAGCACGAGACCCAGTACTTC. The V gene is TRBV2, the J gene TRBJ2-5; D is unresolved. The CDR3 spans 15 residues. The V end lost 4 bases, the J end lost 5 bases, and 17 bases lay between the germline ends. CDR1 and CDR2 (germline): SNHLY, FYNNEI. Filled out from reference TRBV2 and TRBJ2-5, the complete variable domain reads EPEVTQTPSHQVTQMGQEVILRCVPISNHLYFYWYRQILGQKVEFLVSFYNNEISEKSEIFDDQFSVERPDGSNFTLKIRSTKLEDSAMYFCASSATRSEHETQYFGPGTRLLVL.

Ten or more counts support this clonotype. The rearrangement uses TRBV11-3 and TRBJ2-5; the match to TRBD2 covers 13 bases. V gave up 6 bases and J gave up 0 bases; unmatched junction bases: 4. Germline V gene data show CDR1 as SGHNT and CDR2 as YENEEA. The CDR3 totals 16 residues. This chain's CDR3 is CASSRGLAGDQETQYF. The CDR3 DNA sequence: TGTGCCAGCAGTCGTGGACTAGCGGGGGACCAAGAGACCCAGTACTTC.

This clonotype came up many times. The chain couples TRBV29-1 to TRBJ1-2; no definite D call. The CDR3 totals 13 residues. The V end lost 0 bases, the J end lost 4 bases, and 9 bases lay between the germline ends. CDR1 and CDR2 from the germline V gene are SQVTM and ANQGSEA. The CDR3 sequence: CSVEDPGSYGYTF. CDR3 in DNA: TGCAGCGTTGAAGATCCGGGGAGCTATGGCTACACCTTC.